These 19 T cell receptor beta chains came from one sample sequenced in a study of cytomegalovirus exposure and HLA in healthy donors. The PCR employed 60 Vbeta primers together with 13 Jbeta primers. Some clones are missing from TCRdb's copy, which holds only in-frame ones; the method was immunoSEQ multiplex PCR. This table has some 180,000 clones, roughly 80% appearing once. The sample comprised PBMCs. The source is a male donor in good health and CMV-seronegative.

The V gene is TRBV9, the J gene TRBJ1-2; tentatively, D is TRBD1 (6 bases). The CDR3 consists of 15 residues. V was clipped by 4 bases and J by 6 bases, with 19 bases between them. Per the germline V gene, CDR1 is SGDLS and CDR2 is YYNGEE. CDR3 residues: CASSPMAGGANGYTF. The DNA for the CDR3 is TGTGCCAGCAGCCCCATGGCTGGGGGGGCCAATGGCTACACCTTC.

About this clone itself: One end of the junction is discordant with germline, which a read error may explain. The J gene is TRBJ1-6, the V gene TRBV7-6; D perhaps matches TRBD1 (6 bases). Germline CDR1 reads SGHVS; CDR2 reads FNYEAQ. This CDR3 is 15 amino acids long. CDR3 nucleotide sequence: TGTGCCAGCAGTTTAGACTCAGGGGAGGGTTCACCCCTCCACTTT. Its translation is CASSLDSGEGSPLHF.

The chain combines TRBV10-3 with TRBJ1-1; D ambiguous. The CDR3 covers 12 residues. V lost 10 bases, J lost 0 bases, and 9 bases lay in between. CDR1 is ENHRY, CDR2 SYGVKD, per germline. The CDR3 region is CATQSLNTEAFF. The DNA of the CDR3 is TGTGCCACCCAGTCCTTGAACACTGAAGCTTTCTTT.

The J gene is TRBJ1-1, the V gene TRBV5-6; D gene ambiguous. V lost 2 bases and J 3 bases, leaving 5 bases between the germline ends. CDR3 length equals 12 residues. Per the germline V gene, CDR1 is SGHDT and CDR2 is YYEEEE. The CDR3 region has the DNA TGTGCCAGCAGCTTTACGGACACTGAAGCTTTCTTT. It specifies CASSFTDTEAFF.

The CDR3 region is CASSQGWGGREQFF. CDR3 in DNA: TGCGCCAGCAGCCAAGGATGGGGGGGACGTGAGCAGTTCTTC. The chain is built from TRBV4-1 and TRBJ2-1, with TRBD2 matching 7 bases. Germline assignment: CDR1 MGHRA and CDR2 YSYEKL. V shed 1 base and J 9 bases; nucleotides not matched to a gene: 6. The CDR3 totals 14 residues.

DNA for the CDR3: TGTGCCAGCAGTAGGACAGCCCTACCTCTCCATGGCTACACCTTC. The encoded protein is CASSRTALPLHGYTF. The rearrangement links TRBV6-5 to TRBJ1-2, with D possibly being TRBD1 (6 bases). Germline assignment: CDR1 MNHEY and CDR2 SVGAGI. The CDR3 is 15 amino acids. Deletions cut 5 bases from V and 6 bases from J, with 19 bases between.

This chain connects TRBV11-2 to TRBJ1-1; no firm D call. The ends were cut back, 0 bases at V and 4 bases at J, with 9 bases in the middle. This CDR3 is 14 amino acids long. Germline V gives CDR1 SGHAT, CDR2 FQNNGV. The CDR3 bases are TGTGCCAGCAGCTTAGATTTACGGAGCACTGAAGCTTTCTTT. This gives the protein CASSLDLRSTEAFF.

Comments on this clone: The same CDR3 arises from other DNA sequences in this sample as well. The J gene is TRBJ1-1, the V gene TRBV5-1; tentative D call: TRBD1 (5 bases). Looked up from germline, CDR1 is SGHRS and CDR2 is YFSETQ. The V end lost 0 bases, the J end lost 0 bases, and 9 bases lay between the germline ends. The CDR3 consists of 15 residues. The CDR3: CASSLEPGVNTEAFF. The CDR3 DNA is TGCGCCAGCAGCTTGGAGCCGGGGGTGAACACTGAAGCTTTCTTT.

Details on this clone: At one of its ends the junction is not consistent with the germline gene, which may arise from a read error. The chain uses TRBV7-2 and TRBJ2-4; 15 bases align to TRBD2. Germline V CDR1 and CDR2: SGHTA, FQGNSA. There are 16 residues in the CDR3. This CDR3 reads CASSTGLAGGGNSQYF. The CDR3 DNA reads as TGTGCCAGCAGCACCGGACTAGCGGGAGGGGGGAACAGTCAGTACTTC.

The chain uses TRBV7-2 and TRBJ1-6, with 7 bases matching TRBD1. The CDR3 totals 15 residues. CDR1 is SGHTA and CDR2 is FQGNSA in the germline V gene. The V segment lost 5 bases and the J segment 10 bases; nucleotides outside the gene matches: 11. The CDR3 sequence is CASSKRQGLISPLHF. The CDR3, as DNA: TGTGCCAGCAGCAAACGACAGGGCCTTATCTCACCCCTCCACTTT. Full variable domain (rest looked up from reference TRBV7-2 and TRBJ1-6): GAGVSQSPSNKVTEKGKDVELRCDPISGHTALYWYRQSLGQGLEFLIYFQGNSAPDKSGLPSDRFSAERTGGSVSTLTIQRTQQEDSAVYLCASSKRQGLISPLHFGNGTRLTVT.

The chain links TRBV6-6 to TRBJ2-1; 8 positions agree with TRBD1. This CDR3 is 16 amino acids long. CDR1 is MNHNY and CDR2 is SVGAGI in the germline V gene (reference sequence). J was trimmed by 8 bases and V by 5 bases; bases with no gene match: 14. CDR3 protein: CASSPYLDRVVDEQFF. The CDR3 region has the DNA TGTGCCAGCAGTCCTTACTTGGACAGGGTTGTCGATGAGCAGTTCTTC.

The chain recombines TRBV6-1 with TRBJ2-7, with a tentative D call TRBD1 (5 bases). The V gene lost 0 bases and the J gene lost 4 bases, with 16 bases spanning the gap. Germline V gives CDR1 MNHNS, CDR2 SASEGT. This CDR3 spans 16 amino acids. The CDR3 region is CASSEAFAGLGYEQYF. In DNA form, the CDR3 reads TGTGCCAGCAGTGAAGCCTTCGCAGGGCTGGGGTACGAGCAGTACTTC.

A few counts support this clone. The chain links TRBV4-3 to TRBJ1-1; tentatively, D is TRBD1 (6 bases). Looked up from germline, CDR1 is LGHNA and CDR2 is YSLEER. V lost 0 bases and J 4 bases, leaving 15 bases between the germline ends. The CDR3 contains 16 residues. The CDR3 sequence: CASSQDSTGLATEAFF. The CDR3 bases are TGCGCCAGCAGCCAAGATTCCACAGGGTTGGCCACTGAAGCTTTCTTT.

For this clone: Other DNA sequences in the sample encode the same CDR3. This sequence joins TRBV2 and TRBJ1-1; D gene ambiguous. The CDR3 is 12 amino acids. Germline loops: CDR1 SNHLY, CDR2 FYNNEI. Trimming stripped 3 bases from V and 4 bases from J, with 6 bases between. CDR3: CASSDPGTEAFF. CDR3 nucleotide sequence: TGTGCCAGCAGTGACCCGGGCACTGAAGCTTTCTTT.

The chain joins TRBV15 to TRBJ2-6, with D possibly being TRBD2 (5 bases). Germline CDR1 is LNHNV and CDR2 is YYDKDF (reference sequence). V lost 1 base, J lost 2 bases, and 12 bases lay in between. The CDR3 extends over 17 amino acids. The CDR3 reads CATSRGGQYTGANVLTF. CDR3 coding DNA: TGTGCCACCAGCAGAGGCGGGCAGTACACTGGGGCCAACGTCCTGACTTTC.

The chain has TRBV29-1 and TRBJ2-3; D not resolved. V shed 7 bases and J shed 5 bases, with 13 bases lying between them. The CDR3 totals 12 residues. Germline CDR1 SQVTM, CDR2 ANQGSEA. DNA for the CDR3: TGCAGCGAGATCCTAGTAGGAGATACGCAGTATTTT. This codes for CSEILVGDTQYF.

The rearrangement joins TRBV7-9 to TRBJ2-2; 8 bases agree with TRBD1. Germline trimming cut 5 bases from V and 5 bases from J; bases unmatched to any gene: 7. CDR3 length equals 15 residues. Germline CDR1 is SEHNR and CDR2 is FQNEAQ (reference sequence). For the CDR3, the DNA is TGTGCCAGCAGCCCAGGGGGCGCCGTAACCGGGGAGCTGTTTTTT. Amino acid sequence: CASSPGGAVTGELFF.

This chain joins TRBV5-1 and TRBJ2-3; D is perhaps TRBD2 (5 bases). The CDR3 runs to 14 residues. The germline V gene has CDR1 SGHRS and CDR2 YFSETQ. Trimming pared 5 bases from V and 0 bases from J, leaving 10 bases between. The CDR3 is CASRLRTSTDTQYF. The CDR3 nucleotides are TGCGCCAGCAGATTAAGGACTAGCACAGATACGCAGTATTTT.

This clone has just one count. The chain has TRBV11-3 and TRBJ2-5; 7 bases are a match to TRBD1. V gave up 4 bases and J gave up 1 base; unmatched junction bases: 9. The CDR3 extends over 16 amino acids. The germline V gene encodes CDR1 SGHNT and CDR2 YENEEA. As DNA, the CDR3 is TGTGCCAGCAGCTCCGGGACAGACCGGCCCCAAGAGACCCAGTACTTC. Translated, it gives CASSSGTDRPQETQYF. The full variable domain, rest sourced from reference TRBV11-3 and TRBJ2-5, is EAGVVQSPRYKIIEKKQPVAFWCNPISGHNTLYWYLQNLGQGPELLIRYENEEAVDDSQLPKDRFSAERLKGVDSTLKIQPAELGDSAVYLCASSSGTDRPQETQYFGPGTRLLVL.